This T cell receptor (beta chain) was identified in a study of blood T cells in healthy people across ages. Study-wide results and caveats: Naive CD4+ cell counts and diversity both ran higher in long-lived than in aged donors.

Aged roughly 6 to 100, donors were systemically healthy Caucasians from Russia. A second PCR, run for about 7 to 11 cycles, used a sample-barcoded 5' primer plus a J-beta primer mix. TCRdb re-derived calls from the 5' RACE reads in MiXCR, one entry per CDR3 protein. The table records 1.5 million to 2 million distinct CDR3 sequences, 28% of them present only once. This clonotype was picked up a small number of times. The antigen is not known. The source is a woman aged 30 to 39 in good health. Sequences were obtained from blood.

CDR3 nucleotides: TGTGCCAGCAGCACCATGGGGCGACAGGGGAGGGATACGCAGTATTTT. Translation gives CASSTMGRQGRDTQYF. This chain joins TRBV12-3 or TRBV12-4 and TRBJ2-3, with 8 bases that match TRBD1. V was pared by 6 bases and J by 6 bases, with 14 bases of the junction left unmatched. The CDR3 spans 16 residues.